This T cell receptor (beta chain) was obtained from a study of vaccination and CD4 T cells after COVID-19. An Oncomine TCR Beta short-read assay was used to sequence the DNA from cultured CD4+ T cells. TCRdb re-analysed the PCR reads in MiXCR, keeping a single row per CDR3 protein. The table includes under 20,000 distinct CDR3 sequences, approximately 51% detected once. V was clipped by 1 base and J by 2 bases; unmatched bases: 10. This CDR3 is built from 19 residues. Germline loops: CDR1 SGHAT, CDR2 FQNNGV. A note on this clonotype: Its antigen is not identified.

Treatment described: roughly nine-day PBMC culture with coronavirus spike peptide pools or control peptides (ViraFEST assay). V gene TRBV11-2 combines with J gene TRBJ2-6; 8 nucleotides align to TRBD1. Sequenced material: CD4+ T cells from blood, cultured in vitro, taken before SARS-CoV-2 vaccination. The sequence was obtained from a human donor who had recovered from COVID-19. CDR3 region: CASSLGGQGALAGANVLTF. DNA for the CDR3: TGTGCCAGCAGCTTAGGGGGGCAGGGGGCGCTTGCTGGGGCCAACGTCCTGACTTTC.